This T cell receptor (beta chain) was recorded in a study of blood T cell repertoires in COVID-19. Sequencing used immunoSEQ multiplex PCR; TCRdb keeps in-frame clones, though not all of them. This sample has around 210,000 clones, with around 82% found just once. Germline V gives CDR1 KGHDR, CDR2 SFDVKD. Trimming took 3 bases from V and 5 from J; bases not matched to a gene: 7. This CDR3 contains 15 residues. Input material: peripheral blood. The TCR comes from a woman aged 65 to 85 with acute or convalescent COVID-19. V usage is TRBV24-1 and J usage is TRBJ2-7, with TRBD1 matching 9 bases. This chain's CDR3 is CATSDPGQGIDEQYF. CDR3 nucleotides: TGTGCCACCAGTGATCCGGGACAGGGAATCGACGAGCAGTACTTC.